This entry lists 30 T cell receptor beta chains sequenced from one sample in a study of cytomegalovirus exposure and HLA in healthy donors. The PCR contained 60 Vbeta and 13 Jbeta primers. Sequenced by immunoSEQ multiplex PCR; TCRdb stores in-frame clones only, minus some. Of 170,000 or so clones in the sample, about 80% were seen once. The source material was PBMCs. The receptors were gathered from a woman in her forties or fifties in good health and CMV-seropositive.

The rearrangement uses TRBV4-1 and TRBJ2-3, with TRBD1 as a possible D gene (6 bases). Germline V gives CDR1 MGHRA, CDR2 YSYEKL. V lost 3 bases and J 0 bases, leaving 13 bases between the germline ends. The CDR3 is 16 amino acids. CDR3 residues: CASSQANGGSTDTQYF. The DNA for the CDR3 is TGCGCCAGCAGCCAGGCCAATGGGGGCAGCACAGATACGCAGTATTTT.

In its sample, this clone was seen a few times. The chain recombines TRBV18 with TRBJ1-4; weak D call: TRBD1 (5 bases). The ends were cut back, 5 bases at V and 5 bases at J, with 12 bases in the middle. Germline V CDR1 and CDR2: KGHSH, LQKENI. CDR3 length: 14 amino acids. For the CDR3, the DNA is TGTGCCAGCTCATTCAGGAGGGGCAATGAAAAACTGTTTTTT. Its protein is CASSFRRGNEKLFF.

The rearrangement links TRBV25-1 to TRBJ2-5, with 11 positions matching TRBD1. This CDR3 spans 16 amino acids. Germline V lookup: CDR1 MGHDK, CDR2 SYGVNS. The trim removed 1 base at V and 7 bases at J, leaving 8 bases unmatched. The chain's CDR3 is CASSESGTGGRGTQYF. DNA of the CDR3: TGTGCCAGCAGTGAATCGGGGACAGGGGGGCGGGGGACCCAGTACTTC.

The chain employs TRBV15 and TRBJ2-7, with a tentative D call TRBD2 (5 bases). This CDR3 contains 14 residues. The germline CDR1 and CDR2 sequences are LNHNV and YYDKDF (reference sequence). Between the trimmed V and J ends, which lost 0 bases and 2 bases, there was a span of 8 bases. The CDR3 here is CATSRERAAYEQYF. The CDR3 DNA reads TGTGCCACCAGCAGAGAGAGGGCGGCCTACGAGCAGTACTTC. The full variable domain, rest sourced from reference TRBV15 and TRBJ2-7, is DAMVIQNPRYQVTQFGKPVTLSCSQTLNHNVMYWYQQKSSQAPKLLFHYYDKDFNNEADTPDNFQSRRPNTSFCFLDIRSPGLGDTAMYLCATSRERAAYEQYFGPGTRLTVT.

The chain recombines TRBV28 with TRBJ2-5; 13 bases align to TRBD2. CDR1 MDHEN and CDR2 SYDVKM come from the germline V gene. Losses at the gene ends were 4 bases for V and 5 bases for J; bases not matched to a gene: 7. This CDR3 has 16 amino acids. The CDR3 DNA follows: TGTGCCAGCAGTTCCCCAGGGACTAGCGGGGATGAGACCCAGTACTTC. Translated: CASSSPGTSGDETQYF.

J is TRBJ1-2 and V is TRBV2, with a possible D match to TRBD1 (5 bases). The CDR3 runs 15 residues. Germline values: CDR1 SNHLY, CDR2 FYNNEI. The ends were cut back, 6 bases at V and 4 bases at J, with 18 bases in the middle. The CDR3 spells CASRRQSSTTYGYTF. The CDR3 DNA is TGTGCCAGCAGAAGACAGAGCAGTACCACCTATGGCTACACCTTC. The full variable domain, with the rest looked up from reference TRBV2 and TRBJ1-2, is EPEVTQTPSHQVTQMGQEVILRCVPISNHLYFYWYRQILGQKVEFLVSFYNNEISEKSEIFDDQFSVERPDGSNFTLKIRSTKLEDSAMYFCASRRQSSTTYGYTFGSGTRLTVV.

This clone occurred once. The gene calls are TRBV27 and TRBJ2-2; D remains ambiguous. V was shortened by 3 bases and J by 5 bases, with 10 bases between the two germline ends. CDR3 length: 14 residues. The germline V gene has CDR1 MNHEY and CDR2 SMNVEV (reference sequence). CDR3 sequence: CASSFGRLTGELFF. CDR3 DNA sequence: TGTGCCAGCAGTTTCGGCAGGCTTACCGGGGAGCTGTTTTTT.

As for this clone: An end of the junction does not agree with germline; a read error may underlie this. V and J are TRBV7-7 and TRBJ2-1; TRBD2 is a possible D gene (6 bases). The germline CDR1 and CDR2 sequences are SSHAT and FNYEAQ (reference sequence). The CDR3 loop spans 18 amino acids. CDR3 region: CASSLRAPSGYSDNEQFF. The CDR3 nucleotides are TGTGCTAGCAGCTTAAGGGCCCCGAGCGGGTACAGCGACAATGAGCAGTTCTTC.

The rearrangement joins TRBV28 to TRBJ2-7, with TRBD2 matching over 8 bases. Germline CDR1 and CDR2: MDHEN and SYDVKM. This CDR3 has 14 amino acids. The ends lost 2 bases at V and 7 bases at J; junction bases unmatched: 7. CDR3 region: CASSLPGLAGEQYF. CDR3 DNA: TGTGCCAGCAGTTTACCCGGACTAGCCGGGGAGCAGTACTTC. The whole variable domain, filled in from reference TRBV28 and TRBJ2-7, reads DVKVTQSSRYLVKRTGEKVFLECVQDMDHENMFWYRQDPGLGLRLIYFSYDVKMKEKGDIPEGYSVSREKKERFSLILESASTNQTSMYLCASSLPGLAGEQYFGPGTRLTVT.

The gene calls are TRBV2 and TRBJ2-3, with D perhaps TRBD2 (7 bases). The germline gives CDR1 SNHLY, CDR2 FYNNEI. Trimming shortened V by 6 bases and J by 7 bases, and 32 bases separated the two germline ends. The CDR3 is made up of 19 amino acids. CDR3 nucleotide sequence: TGTGCCAGCAGATGGGAGGGGACAATCTACACAGATAGGGGGAATACGCAGTATTTT. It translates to CASRWEGTIYTDRGNTQYF.

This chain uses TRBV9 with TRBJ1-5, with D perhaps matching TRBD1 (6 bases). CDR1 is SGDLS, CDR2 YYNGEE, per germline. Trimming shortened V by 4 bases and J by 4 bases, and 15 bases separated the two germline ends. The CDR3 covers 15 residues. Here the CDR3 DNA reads TGTGCCAGCAGCCGACTCGGACAGAGAAATCAGCCCCAGCATTTT. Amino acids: CASSRLGQRNQPQHF.

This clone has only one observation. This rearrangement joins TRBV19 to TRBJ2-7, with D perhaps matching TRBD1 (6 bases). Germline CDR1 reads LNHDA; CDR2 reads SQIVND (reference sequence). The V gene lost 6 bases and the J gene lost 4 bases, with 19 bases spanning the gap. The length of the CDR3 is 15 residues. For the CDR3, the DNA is TGTGCCAGTAGCGATCAGGGGAAGGGGTGGTACGAGCAGTACTTC. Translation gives CASSDQGKGWYEQYF.

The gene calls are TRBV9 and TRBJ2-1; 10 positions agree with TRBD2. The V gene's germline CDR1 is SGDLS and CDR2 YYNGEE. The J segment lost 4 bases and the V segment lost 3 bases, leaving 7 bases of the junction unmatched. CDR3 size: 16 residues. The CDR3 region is CASSAIAGGTYNEQFF. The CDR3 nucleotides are TGTGCCAGCAGCGCAATAGCGGGGGGTACTTACAATGAGCAGTTCTTC.

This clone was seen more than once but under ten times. The CDR3 reads CASSSPGQSTDTQYF. As DNA, the CDR3 is TGTGCCAGCAGTTCGCCGGGACAGAGCACAGATACGCAGTATTTT. J is TRBJ2-3 and V is TRBV2, with 7 nucleotides matching TRBD1. Germline V CDR1 and CDR2: SNHLY, FYNNEI. CDR3 length equals 15 residues. J gave up 0 bases and V 5 bases, and 5 bases lay outside the gene matches.

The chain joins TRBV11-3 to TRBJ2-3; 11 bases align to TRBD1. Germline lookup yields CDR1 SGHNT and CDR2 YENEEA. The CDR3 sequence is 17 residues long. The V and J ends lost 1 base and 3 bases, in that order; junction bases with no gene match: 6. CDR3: CASSLGTGGARTDTQYF. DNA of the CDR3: TGTGCCAGCAGCTTAGGGACAGGGGGCGCTCGGACAGATACGCAGTATTTT.

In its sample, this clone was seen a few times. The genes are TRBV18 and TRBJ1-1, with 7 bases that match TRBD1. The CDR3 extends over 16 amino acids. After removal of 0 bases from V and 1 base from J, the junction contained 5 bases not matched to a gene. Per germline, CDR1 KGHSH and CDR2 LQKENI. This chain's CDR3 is CASSPPTGTENTEAFF. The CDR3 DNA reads TGTGCCAGCTCACCACCAACCGGGACAGAGAACACTGAAGCTTTCTTT.

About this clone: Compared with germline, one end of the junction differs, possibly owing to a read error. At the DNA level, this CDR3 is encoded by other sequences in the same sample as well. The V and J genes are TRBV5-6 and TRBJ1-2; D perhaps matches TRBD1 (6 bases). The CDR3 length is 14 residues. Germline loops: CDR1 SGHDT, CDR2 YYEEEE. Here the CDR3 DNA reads TGTGCCAGCAGCACCTGGACAGACGACTACGGCTACACCTTC. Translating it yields CASSTWTDDYGYTF.

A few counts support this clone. CDR3 protein: CASRDRGHNNSPLHF. The CDR3 nucleotides are TGTGCCAGCAGGGACAGGGGACATAATAATTCACCCCTCCACTTT. The chain couples TRBV2 to TRBJ1-6; TRBD1 matches 9 bases. V lost 6 bases to trimming and J lost 5 bases; unmatched junction nucleotides: 5. The germline V gene has CDR1 SNHLY and CDR2 FYNNEI. The CDR3 runs to 15 residues.

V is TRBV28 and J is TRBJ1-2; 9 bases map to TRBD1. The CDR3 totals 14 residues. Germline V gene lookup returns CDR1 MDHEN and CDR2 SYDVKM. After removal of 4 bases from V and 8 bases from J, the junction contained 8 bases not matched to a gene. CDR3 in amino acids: CASSSWTGARGYTF. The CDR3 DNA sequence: TGTGCCAGCAGTTCGTGGACAGGGGCACGGGGCTACACCTTC.

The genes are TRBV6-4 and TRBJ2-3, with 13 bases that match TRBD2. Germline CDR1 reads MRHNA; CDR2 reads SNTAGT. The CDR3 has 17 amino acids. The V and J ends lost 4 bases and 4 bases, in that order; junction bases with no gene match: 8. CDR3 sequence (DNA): TGTGCCAGCAGTGCGACCCCACTAGCGGGAGGGCCAGATACGCAGTATTTT. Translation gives CASSATPLAGGPDTQYF.

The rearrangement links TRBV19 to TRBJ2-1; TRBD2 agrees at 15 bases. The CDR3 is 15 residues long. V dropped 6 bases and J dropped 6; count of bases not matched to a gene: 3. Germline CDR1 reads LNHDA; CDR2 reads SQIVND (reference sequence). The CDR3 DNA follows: TGTGCCAGTAGGGGACTAGCGGGAGGCGGCAATGAGCAGTTCTTC. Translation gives CASRGLAGGGNEQFF.

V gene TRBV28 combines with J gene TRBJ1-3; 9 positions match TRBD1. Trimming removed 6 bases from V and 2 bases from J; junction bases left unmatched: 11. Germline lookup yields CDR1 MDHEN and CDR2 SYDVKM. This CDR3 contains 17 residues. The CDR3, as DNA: TGTGCCAGCAGCAACACCCTCACAGGGGGCACTGGAAACACCATATATTTT. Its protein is CASSNTLTGGTGNTIYF. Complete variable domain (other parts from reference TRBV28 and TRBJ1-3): DVKVTQSSRYLVKRTGEKVFLECVQDMDHENMFWYRQDPGLGLRLIYFSYDVKMKEKGDIPEGYSVSREKKERFSLILESASTNQTSMYLCASSNTLTGGTGNTIYFGEGSWLTVV.

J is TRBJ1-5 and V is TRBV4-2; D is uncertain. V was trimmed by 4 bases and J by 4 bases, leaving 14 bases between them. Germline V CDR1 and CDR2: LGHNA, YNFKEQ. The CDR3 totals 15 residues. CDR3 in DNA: TGTGCCAGCAGCCTGGCCAACGCCTTTAATCAGCCCCAGCATTTT. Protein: CASSLANAFNQPQHF.

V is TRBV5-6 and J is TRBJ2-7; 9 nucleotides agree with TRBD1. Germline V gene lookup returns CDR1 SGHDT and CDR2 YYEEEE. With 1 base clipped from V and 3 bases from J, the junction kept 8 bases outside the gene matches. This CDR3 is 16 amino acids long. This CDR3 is CASSLPGTGSDYEQYF. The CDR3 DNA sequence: TGTGCCAGCAGCTTGCCTGGGACAGGGAGTGACTACGAGCAGTACTTC.

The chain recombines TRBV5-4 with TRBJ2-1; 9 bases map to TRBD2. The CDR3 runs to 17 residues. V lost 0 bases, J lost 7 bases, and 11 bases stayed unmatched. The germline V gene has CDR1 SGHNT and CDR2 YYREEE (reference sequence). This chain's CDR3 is CASSLVGSGSRWNEQFF. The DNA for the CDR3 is TGTGCCAGCAGCTTGGTCGGTAGCGGGAGTAGGTGGAATGAGCAGTTCTTC.

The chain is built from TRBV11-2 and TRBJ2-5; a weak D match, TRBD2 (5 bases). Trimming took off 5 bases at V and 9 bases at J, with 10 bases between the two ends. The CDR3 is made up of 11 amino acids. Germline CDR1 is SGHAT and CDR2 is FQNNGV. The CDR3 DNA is TGTGCCAGCAGCCCCCGGGGTCCCCAGTACTTC. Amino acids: CASSPRGPQYF. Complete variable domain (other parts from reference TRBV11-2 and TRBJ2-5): EAGVAQSPRYKIIEKRQSVAFWCNPISGHATLYWYQQILGQGPKLLIQFQNNGVVDDSQLPKDRFSAERLKGVDSTLKIQPAKLEDSAVYLCASSPRGPQYFGPGTRLLVL.

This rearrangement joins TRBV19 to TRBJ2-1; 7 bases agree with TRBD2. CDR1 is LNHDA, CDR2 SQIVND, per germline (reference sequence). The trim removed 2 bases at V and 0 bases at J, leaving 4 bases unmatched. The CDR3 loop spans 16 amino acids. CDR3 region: CASSIRGTTSYNEQFF. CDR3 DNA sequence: TGTGCCAGTAGTATACGCGGGACTACCTCCTACAATGAGCAGTTCTTC. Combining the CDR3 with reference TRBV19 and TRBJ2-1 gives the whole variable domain DGGITQSPKYLFRKEGQNVTLSCEQNLNHDAMYWYRQDPGQGLRLIYYSQIVNDFQKGDIAEGYSVSREKKESFPLTVTSAQKNPTAFYLCASSIRGTTSYNEQFFGPGTRLTVL.

The chain's CDR3 is CSVVGITEAFF. The CDR3 DNA sequence: TGCAGCGTTGTCGGTATCACTGAAGCTTTCTTT. The V gene is TRBV29-1, the J gene TRBJ1-1; D uncertain. The CDR3 sequence is 11 residues long. The germline V gene encodes CDR1 SQVTM and CDR2 ANQGSEA. Trimming left V 4 bases short and J 4 bases short, with 7 bases between.

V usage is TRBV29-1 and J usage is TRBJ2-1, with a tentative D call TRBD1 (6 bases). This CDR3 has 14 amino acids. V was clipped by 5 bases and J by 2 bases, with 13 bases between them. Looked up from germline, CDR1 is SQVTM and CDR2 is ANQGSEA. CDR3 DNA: TGCAGCGTTTCTATACAGGGCACCTACAATGAGCAGTTCTTC. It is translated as CSVSIQGTYNEQFF.

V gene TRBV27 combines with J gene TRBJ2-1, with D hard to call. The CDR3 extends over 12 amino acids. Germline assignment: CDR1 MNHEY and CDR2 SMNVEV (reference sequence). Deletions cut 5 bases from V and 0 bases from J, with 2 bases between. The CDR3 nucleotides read TGTGCCAGCAGTCGCTCCTACAATGAGCAGTTCTTC. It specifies CASSRSYNEQFF.